This is a list of T cell receptor beta chains from one sample in a study of T cell repertoires in cytomegalovirus infection. TCRdb used MiXCR to reprocess the reads, holding one entry per CDR3 protein. The sample shows under 350,000 distinct CDR3 sequences, around 9.5% of them seen only once. The source material was PBMCs. The receptors shown here come from a human donor in good health (CMV status not recorded). Some clones in this sample may be carry-over from other donors' samples. CDR3s include the opening cysteine and the closing phenylalanine or tryptophan.

j_call | v_call | cdr3_aa
TRBJ2-7 | TRBV5-6 | CASTWRESYEQYF
TRBJ2-4 | TRBV12-3/TRBV12-4 | CASRTLAKNIQYF
TRBJ2-7 | TRBV20-1 | CSASIPPGGYEQYF
TRBJ2-1 | TRBV6-2/TRBV6-3 | CASGTSGSSYNEQFF
TRBJ2-1 | TRBV6-1 | CASSERGTSGRANEQFF
TRBJ2-5 | TRBV7-4 | CATQETQYF
TRBJ1-5 | TRBV7-6 | CASSLDNRGSGNQPQHF
TRBJ2-1 | TRBV12-3/TRBV12-4 | CASSPVLAEHNEQFF
TRBJ2-2 | TRBV7-2 | CASSQGANTGELFF
TRBJ1-3 | TRBV4-1 | CASSPRDRPVSGNTIYF
TRBJ2-3 | TRBV6-8 | CASSYQGLAGRTDTQYF
TRBJ1-2 | TRBV7-2 | CASSPGLSSRGGYTF
TRBJ1-2 | TRBV7-2 | CASSPDRASFYGYTF
TRBJ2-1 | TRBV7-9 | CASSPPRGAGGGYEQFF
TRBJ2-3 | TRBV7-2 | CASSLDVIRTDTQYF
TRBJ1-2 | TRBV6-1 | CASSPSGESRGYTF
TRBJ1-1 | TRBV7-8 | CASSPIRDRGTEAFF
TRBJ2-3 | TRBV5-1 | CASSRGTSKSTDTQYF
TRBJ1-4 | TRBV7-2 | CASSAGTLGTNEKLFF
TRBJ1-1 | TRBV27 | CASSLQGARNTEAFF
TRBJ1-1 | TRBV11-2 | CASSSGITGTEAFF
TRBJ2-1 | TRBV5-4 | CASSYYRGAEQFF
TRBJ1-5 | TRBV7-2 | CASSLGGTGGLQPQHF
TRBJ2-7 | TRBV20-1 | CSAGGQIDYEQYF